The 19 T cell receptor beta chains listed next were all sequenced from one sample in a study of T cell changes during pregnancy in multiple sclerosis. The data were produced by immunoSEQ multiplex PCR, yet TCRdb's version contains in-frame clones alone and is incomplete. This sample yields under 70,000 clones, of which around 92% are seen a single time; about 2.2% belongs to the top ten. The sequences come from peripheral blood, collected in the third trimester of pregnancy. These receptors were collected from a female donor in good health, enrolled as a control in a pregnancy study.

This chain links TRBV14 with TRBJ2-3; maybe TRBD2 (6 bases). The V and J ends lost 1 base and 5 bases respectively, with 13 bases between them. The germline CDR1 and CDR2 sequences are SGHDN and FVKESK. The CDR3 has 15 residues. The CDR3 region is CASSQGAGRRDTQYF. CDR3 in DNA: TGTGCCAGCAGCCAAGGGGCAGGGAGGAGAGATACGCAGTATTTT.

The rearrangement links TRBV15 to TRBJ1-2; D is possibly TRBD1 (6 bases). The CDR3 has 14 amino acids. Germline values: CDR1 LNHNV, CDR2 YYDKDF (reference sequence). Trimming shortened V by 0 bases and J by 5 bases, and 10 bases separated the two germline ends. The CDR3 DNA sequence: TGTGCCACCAGCAGAGAGAGGGGGTGGTATGGCTACACCTTC. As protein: CATSRERGWYGYTF.

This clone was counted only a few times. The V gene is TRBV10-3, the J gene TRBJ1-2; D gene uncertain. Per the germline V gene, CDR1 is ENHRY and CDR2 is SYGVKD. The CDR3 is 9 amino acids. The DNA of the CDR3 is TGTGCGGCAGGATATGGCTACACCTTC. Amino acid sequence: CAAGYGYTF.

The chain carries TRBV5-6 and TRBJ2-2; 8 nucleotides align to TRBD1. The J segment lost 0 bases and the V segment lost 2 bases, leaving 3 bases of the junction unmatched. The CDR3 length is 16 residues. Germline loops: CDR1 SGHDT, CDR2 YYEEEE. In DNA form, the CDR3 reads TGTGCCAGCAGCTTCACAGGGGGGTCGAACACCGGGGAGCTGTTTTTT. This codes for CASSFTGGSNTGELFF.

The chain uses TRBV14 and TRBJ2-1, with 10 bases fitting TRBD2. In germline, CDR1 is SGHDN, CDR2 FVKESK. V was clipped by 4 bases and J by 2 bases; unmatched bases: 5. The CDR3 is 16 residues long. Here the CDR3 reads CASSRPSGSTYNEQFF. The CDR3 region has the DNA TGTGCCAGCAGCCGACCTAGCGGGAGCACCTACAATGAGCAGTTCTTC.

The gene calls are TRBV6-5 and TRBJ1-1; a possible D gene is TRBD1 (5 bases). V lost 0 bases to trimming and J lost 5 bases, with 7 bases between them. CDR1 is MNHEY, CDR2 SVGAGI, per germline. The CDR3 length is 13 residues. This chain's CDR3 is CASSYSKGTEAFF. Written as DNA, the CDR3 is TGTGCCAGCAGTTACTCAAAGGGGACTGAAGCTTTCTTT.

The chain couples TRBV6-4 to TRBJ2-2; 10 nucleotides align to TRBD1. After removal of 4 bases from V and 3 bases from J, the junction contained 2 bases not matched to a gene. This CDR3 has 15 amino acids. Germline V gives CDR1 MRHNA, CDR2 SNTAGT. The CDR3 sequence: CASSGGQGDTGELFF. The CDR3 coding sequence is TGTGCCAGCAGTGGCGGACAGGGGGACACCGGGGAGCTGTTTTTT.

For the CDR3, the DNA is TGTGCCAGCAGCCTTGGGGGGGGTTTGAACACTGAAGCTTTCTTT. The encoded protein is CASSLGGGLNTEAFF. The chain is built from TRBV5-8 and TRBJ1-1, with D tentatively TRBD1 (5 bases). Germline V lookup: CDR1 SGHTS, CDR2 YDEGEE. CDR3 length: 15 residues. Deletions cut 4 bases from V and 0 bases from J, with 13 bases between.

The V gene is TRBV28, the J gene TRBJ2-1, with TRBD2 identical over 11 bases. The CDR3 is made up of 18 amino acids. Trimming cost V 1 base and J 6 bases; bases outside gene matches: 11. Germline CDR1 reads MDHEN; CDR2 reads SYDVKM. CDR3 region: CASSLLVFAGLAANEQFF. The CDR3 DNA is TGTGCCAGCAGTTTATTAGTGTTTGCGGGACTAGCGGCCAATGAGCAGTTCTTC.

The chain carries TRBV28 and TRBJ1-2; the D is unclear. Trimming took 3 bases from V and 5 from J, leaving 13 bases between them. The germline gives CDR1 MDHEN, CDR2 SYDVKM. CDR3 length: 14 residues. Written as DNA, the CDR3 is TGTGCCAGCAGTTTTCAGGTTAAGCTGTATGGCTACACCTTC. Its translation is CASSFQVKLYGYTF.

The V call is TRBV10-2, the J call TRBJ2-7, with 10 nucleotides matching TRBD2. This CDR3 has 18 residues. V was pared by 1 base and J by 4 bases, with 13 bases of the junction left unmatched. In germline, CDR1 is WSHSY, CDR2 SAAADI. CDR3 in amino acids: CASSELGLAYPRAYEQYF. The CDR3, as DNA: TGCGCCAGCAGTGAGTTGGGACTAGCGTACCCCAGGGCGTACGAGCAGTACTTC.

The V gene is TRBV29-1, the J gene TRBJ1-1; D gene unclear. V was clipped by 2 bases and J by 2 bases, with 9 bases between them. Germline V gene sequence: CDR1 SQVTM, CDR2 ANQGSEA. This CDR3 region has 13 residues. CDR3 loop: CSVETAVNTEAFF. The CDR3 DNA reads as TGCAGCGTTGAAACAGCCGTTAACACTGAAGCTTTCTTT.

CDR3 sequence reads: CSVAREHRSTNYGYTF. DNA of the CDR3: TGCAGCGTCGCCCGAGAGCATAGAAGTACTAACTATGGCTACACCTTC. This chain uses TRBV29-1 with TRBJ1-2; D is unresolved. V was shortened by 6 bases and J by 0 bases, with 20 bases between the two germline ends. The germline gives CDR1 SQVTM, CDR2 ANQGSEA. This CDR3 spans 16 amino acids.

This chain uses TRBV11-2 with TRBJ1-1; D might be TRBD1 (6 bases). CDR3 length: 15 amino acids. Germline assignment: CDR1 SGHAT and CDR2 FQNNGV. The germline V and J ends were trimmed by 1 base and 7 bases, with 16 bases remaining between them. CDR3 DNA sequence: TGTGCCAGCAGCTTAGGAGGGGGGGGGCAAGTTGAAGCTTTCTTT. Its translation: CASSLGGGGQVEAFF.

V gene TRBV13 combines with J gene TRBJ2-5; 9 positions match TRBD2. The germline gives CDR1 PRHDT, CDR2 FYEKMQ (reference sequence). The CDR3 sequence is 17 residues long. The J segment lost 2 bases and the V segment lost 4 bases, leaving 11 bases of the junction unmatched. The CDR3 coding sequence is TGTGCCAGCAGCTCCCCCTTGCTAGCGGGATTACAAGAGACCCAGTACTTC. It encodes CASSSPLLAGLQETQYF.

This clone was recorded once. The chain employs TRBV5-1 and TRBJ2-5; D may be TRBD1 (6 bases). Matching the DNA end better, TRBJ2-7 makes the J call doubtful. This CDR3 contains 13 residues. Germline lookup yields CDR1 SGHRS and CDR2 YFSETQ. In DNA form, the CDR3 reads TGCGCCAGCAGCCTAGGACAGAACTACGAGCAGTACTTC. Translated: CASSLGQNYEQYF.

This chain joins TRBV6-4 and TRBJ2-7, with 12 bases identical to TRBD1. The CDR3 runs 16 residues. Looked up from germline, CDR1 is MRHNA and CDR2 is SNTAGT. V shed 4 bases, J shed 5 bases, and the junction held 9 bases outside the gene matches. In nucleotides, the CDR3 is TGTGCCAGCAGTGCCCTACCGGGACAGGGGGCTCACGAGCAGTACTTC. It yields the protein CASSALPGQGAHEQYF.

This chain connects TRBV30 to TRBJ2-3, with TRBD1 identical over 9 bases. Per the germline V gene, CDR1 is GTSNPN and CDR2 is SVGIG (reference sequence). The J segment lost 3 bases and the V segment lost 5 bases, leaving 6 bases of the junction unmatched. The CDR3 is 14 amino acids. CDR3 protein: CAWGGQGGTDTQYF. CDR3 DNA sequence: TGTGCCTGGGGGGGACAGGGAGGGACAGATACGCAGTATTTT.

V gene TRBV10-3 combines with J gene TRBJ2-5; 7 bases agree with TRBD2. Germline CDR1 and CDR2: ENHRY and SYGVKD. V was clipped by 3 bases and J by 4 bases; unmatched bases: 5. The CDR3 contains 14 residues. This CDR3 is CAISDGLVRETQYF. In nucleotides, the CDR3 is TGTGCCATCAGTGATGGACTAGTGAGAGAGACCCAGTACTTC.